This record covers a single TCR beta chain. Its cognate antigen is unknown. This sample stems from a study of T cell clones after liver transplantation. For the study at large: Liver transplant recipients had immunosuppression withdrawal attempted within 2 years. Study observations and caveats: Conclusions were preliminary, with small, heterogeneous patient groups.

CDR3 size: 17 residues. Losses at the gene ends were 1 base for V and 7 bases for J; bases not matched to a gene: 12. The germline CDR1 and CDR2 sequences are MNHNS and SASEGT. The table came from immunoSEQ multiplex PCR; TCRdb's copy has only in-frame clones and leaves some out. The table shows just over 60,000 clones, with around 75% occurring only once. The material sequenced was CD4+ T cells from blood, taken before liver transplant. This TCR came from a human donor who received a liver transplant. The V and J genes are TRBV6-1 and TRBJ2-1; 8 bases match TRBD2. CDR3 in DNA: TGTGCCAGCAGTGAAGAACTTCCCGGGGGGGCGTTAAATGAGCAGTTCTTC. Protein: CASSEELPGGALNEQFF.